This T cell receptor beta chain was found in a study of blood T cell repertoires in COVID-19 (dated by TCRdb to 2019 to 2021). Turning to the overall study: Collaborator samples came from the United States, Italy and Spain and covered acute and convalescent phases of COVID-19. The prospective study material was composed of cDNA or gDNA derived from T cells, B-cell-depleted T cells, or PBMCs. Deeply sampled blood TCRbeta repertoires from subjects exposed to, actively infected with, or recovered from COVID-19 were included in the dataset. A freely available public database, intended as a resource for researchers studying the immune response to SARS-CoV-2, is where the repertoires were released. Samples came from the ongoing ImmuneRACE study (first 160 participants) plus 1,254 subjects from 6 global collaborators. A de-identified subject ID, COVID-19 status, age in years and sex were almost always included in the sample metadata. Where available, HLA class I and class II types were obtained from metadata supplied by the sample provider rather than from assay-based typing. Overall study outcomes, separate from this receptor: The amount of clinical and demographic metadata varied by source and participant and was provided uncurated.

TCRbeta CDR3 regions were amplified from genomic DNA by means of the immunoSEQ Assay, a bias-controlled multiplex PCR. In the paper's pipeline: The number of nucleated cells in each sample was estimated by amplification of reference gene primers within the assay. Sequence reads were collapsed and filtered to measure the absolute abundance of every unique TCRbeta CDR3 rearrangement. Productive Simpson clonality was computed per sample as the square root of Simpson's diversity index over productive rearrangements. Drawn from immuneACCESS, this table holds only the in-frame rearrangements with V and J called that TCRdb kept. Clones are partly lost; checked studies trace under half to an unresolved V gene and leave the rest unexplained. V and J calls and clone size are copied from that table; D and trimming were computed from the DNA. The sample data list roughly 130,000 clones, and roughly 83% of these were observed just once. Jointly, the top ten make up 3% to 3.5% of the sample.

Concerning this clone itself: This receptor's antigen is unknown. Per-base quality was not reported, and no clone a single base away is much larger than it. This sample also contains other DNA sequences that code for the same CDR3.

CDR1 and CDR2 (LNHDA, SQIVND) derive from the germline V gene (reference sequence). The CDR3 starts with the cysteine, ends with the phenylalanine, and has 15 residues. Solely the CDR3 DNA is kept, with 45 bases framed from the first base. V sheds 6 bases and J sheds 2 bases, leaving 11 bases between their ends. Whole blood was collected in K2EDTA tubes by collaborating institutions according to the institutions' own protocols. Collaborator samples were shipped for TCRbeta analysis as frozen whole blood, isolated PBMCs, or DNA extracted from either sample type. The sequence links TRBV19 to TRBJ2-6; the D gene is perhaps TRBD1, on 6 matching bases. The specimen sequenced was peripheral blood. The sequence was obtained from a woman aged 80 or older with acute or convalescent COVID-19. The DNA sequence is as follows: TGTGCCAGTAGCCTACAGGGAGCTGGGGCCAACGTCCTGACTTTC. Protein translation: CASSLQGAGANVLTF.